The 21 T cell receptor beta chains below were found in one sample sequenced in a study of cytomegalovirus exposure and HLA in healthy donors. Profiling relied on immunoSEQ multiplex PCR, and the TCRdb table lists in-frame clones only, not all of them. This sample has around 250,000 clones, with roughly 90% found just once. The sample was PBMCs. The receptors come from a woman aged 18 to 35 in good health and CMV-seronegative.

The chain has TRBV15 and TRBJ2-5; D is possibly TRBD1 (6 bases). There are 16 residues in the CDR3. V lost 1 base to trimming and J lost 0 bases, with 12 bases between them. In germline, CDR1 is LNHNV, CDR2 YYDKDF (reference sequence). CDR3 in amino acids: CATSRVDRGNQETQYF. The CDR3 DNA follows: TGTGCCACCAGCAGAGTAGATAGGGGGAACCAAGAGACCCAGTACTTC.

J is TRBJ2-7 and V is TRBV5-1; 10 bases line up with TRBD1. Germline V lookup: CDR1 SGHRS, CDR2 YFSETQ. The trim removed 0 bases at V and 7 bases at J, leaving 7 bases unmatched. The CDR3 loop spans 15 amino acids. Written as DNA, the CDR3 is TGCGCCAGCAGCTTGGAGACAGGGGGCCTTAGAGAGCAGTACTTC. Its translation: CASSLETGGLREQYF.

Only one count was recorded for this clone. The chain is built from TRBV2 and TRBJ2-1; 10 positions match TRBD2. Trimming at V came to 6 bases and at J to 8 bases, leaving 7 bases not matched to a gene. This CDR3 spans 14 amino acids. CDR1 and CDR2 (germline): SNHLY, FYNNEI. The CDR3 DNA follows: TGTGCCAGCAGCACTAGCGGGGTACACTATGAGCAGTTCTTC. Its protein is CASSTSGVHYEQFF.

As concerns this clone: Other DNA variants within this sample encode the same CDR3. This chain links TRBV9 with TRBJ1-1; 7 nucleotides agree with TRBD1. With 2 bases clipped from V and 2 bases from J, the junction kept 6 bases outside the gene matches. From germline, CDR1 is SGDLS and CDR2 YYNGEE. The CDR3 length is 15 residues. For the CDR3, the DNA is TGTGCCAGCAGCGTGGCCCCAGGGGGAAACACTGAAGCTTTCTTT. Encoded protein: CASSVAPGGNTEAFF.

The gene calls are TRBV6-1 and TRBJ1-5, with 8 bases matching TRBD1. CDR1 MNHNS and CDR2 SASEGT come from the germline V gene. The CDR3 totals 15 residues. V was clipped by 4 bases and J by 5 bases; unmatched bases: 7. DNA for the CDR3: TGTGCCAGCAGTGCGACAGGGGACCCTTATCAGCCCCAGCATTTT. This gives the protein CASSATGDPYQPQHF.

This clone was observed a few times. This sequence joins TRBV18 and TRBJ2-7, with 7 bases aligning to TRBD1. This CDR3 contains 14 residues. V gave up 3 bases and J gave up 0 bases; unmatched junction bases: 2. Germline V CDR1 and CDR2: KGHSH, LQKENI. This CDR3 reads CASSPGDSSYEQYF. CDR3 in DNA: TGTGCCAGCTCACCGGGGGACAGCTCCTACGAGCAGTACTTC.

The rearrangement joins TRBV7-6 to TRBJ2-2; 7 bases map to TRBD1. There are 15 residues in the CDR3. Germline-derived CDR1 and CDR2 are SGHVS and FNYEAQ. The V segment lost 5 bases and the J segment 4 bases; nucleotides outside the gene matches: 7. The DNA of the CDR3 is TGTGCCAGCAGCGCCGACAGGGCAGGCACCGGGGAGCTGTTTTTT. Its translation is CASSADRAGTGELFF. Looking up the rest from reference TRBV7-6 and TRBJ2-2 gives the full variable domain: GAGVSQSPRYKVTKRGQDVALRCDPISGHVSLYWYRQALGQGPEFLTYFNYEAQQDKSGLPNDRFSAERPEGSISTLTIQRTEQRDSAMYRCASSADRAGTGELFFGEGSRLTVL.

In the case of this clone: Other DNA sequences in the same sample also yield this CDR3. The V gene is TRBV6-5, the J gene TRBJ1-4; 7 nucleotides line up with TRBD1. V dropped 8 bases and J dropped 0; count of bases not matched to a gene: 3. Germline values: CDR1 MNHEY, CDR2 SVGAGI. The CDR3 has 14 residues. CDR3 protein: CASRQGSTNEKLFF. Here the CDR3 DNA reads TGTGCCAGCCGACAGGGCTCAACTAATGAAAAACTGTTTTTT.

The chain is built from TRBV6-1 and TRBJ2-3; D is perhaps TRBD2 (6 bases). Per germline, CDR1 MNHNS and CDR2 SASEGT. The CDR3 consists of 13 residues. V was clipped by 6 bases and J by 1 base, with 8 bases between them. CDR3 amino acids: CASRGEGTDTQYF. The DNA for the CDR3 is TGTGCCAGCAGAGGGGAGGGCACAGATACGCAGTATTTT.

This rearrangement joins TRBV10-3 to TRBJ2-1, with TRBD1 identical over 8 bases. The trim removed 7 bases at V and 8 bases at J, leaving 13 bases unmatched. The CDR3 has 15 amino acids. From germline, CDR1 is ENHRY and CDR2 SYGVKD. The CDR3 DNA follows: TGTGCCATCACCGATCCCGGACAGGGAAGAGATGAGCAGTTCTTC. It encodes CAITDPGQGRDEQFF.

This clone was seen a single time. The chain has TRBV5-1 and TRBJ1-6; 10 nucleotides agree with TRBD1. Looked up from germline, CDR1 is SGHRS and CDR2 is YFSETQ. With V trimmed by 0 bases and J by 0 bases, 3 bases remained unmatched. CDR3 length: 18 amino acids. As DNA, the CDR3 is TGCGCCAGCAGCTTGGGGGACAGGGGAACCTCCTATAATTCACCCCTCCACTTT. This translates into CASSLGDRGTSYNSPLHF.

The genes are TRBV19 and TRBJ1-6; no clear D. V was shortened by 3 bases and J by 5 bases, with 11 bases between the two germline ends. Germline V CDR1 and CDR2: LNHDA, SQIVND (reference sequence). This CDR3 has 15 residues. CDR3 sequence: CASSISLTHNSPLHF. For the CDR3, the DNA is TGTGCCAGTAGTATTTCACTAACCCATAATTCACCCCTCCACTTT.

CDR3 nucleotides: TGTGCCAGCATGGCTAGCGCAGACTACGAGCAGTACTTC. Translated, it gives CASMASADYEQYF. The chain carries TRBV28 and TRBJ2-7, with D possibly matching TRBD2 (6 bases). The CDR3 extends over 13 amino acids. Trimming left V 7 bases short and J 3 bases short, with 13 bases between. CDR1 is MDHEN and CDR2 is SYDVKM in the germline V gene.

CDR3 nucleotide sequence: TGTGCCAGTAGTCTGCAGGGGGCGAAAGCCGAGCAGTACTTC. Protein product: CASSLQGAKAEQYF. The chain is built from TRBV19 and TRBJ2-7; 8 bases line up with TRBD1. The CDR3 has 14 residues. Germline-derived CDR1 and CDR2 are LNHDA and SQIVND (reference sequence). The trim removed 5 bases at V and 6 bases at J, leaving 9 bases unmatched.

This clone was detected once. CDR3 amino acids: CAISRQAAMNTEAFF. The CDR3, as DNA: TGTGCCATCAGTCGACAGGCCGCCATGAACACTGAAGCTTTCTTT. The rearrangement links TRBV10-3 to TRBJ1-1, with D possibly being TRBD1 (6 bases). Looked up from germline, CDR1 is ENHRY and CDR2 is SYGVKD. V lost 5 bases, J lost 0 bases, and 13 bases lay in between. This CDR3 spans 15 amino acids.

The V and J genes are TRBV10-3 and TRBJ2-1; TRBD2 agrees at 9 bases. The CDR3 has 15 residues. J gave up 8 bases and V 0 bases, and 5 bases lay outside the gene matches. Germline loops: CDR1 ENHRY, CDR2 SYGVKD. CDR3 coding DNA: TGTGCCATCAGTGAGTCGCTAGCGGGGATGCATGAGCAGTTCTTC. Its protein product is CAISESLAGMHEQFF.

CDR3 DNA sequence: TGTGCCAGCACCAACAGGGAGGGGGGCAATGAAAAACTGTTTTTT. Protein product: CASTNREGGNEKLFF. The rearrangement uses TRBV6-5 and TRBJ1-4, with D maybe TRBD1 (6 bases). With 7 bases removed from V and 5 bases from J, the gap between germline ends came to 17 bases. Germline lookup yields CDR1 MNHEY and CDR2 SVGAGI. The CDR3 is 15 amino acids.

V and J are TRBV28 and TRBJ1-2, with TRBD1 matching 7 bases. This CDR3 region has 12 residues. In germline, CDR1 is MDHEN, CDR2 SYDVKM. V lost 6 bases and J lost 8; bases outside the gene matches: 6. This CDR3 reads CASSRQGAGYTF. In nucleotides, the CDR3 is TGTGCCAGCAGCAGACAGGGTGCGGGCTACACCTTC.

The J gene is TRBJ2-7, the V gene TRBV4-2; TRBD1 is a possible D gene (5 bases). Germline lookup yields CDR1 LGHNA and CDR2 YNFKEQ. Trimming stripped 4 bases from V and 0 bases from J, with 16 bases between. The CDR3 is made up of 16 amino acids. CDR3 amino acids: CASSRQPITSSYEQYV. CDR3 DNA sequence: TGTGCCAGCAGCCGACAGCCAATTACCAGCTCCTACGAGCAGTACGTC.

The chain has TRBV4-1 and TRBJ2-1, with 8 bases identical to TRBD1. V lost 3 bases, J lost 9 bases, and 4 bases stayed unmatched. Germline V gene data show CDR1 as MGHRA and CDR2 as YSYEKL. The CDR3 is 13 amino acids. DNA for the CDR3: TGCGCCAGCAGCCAGGGACAGGTACTTGAGCAGTTCTTC. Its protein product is CASSQGQVLEQFF.

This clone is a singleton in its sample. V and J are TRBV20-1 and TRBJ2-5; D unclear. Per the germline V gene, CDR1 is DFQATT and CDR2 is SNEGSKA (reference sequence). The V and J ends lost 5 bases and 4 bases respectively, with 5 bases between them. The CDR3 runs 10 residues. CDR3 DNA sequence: TGCAGTGCTTCGTTAGAGACCCAGTACTTC. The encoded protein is CSASLETQYF.